This T cell receptor beta chain was sequenced for a study of cytomegalovirus exposure and HLA in healthy donors (dated by TCRdb to about 2017). For context, the study as a whole: An earlier analysis of roughly 500 of the donors reported roughly 300 Gb of sequence data and 120 million or so unique TCR beta sequences from 150 million to 200 million T cells. Rather than using new phenotypic data, the later analysis identified candidate immune exposures from TCR beta sequences and from how often those sequences occurred across donors. The aim of the study was to test whether cataloging public T cell receptors could identify signatures of past pathogen exposure. Genome-wide SNP genotypes for about 65% of the roughly 700 donors were used in a later genetic analysis, which treated that subset as a discovery cohort. In an earlier analysis of roughly 540 of the donors, high-throughput TCR beta sequencing was used to judge whether each TCR beta V gene segment behaved as functional or pseudogenic. An early release covering 550 to 700 HLA-typed donors comprised around 300 gigabases of sequencing data and 85 million or so unique TCR sequences. HLA typing included class I and class II loci at four-digit resolution. Besides the first cohort of roughly 700 subjects, a separate validation cohort made up of 90 to 150 different subjects was used. Four or five DR-DQ haplotypes were handled as single units for association and clustering because linkage in the cohort was strong. Donor age, sex, ethnicity and CMV serostatus were collected together with the repertoire data. The study combined high-throughput TCR immunosequencing, statistical association of individual TCRs with disease status, and machine learning to predict cytomegalovirus infection status. Among the roughly 400 genotyped donors, around 81% belonged to the genetic ancestry cluster associated with self-reported Caucasian donors. Every discovery cohort repertoire had been produced on one sequencing platform. The study profiled the T cell repertoires of 500 to 800 subjects by immunosequencing and related them to cytomegalovirus serostatus. Among over 350 genotyped donors of the cohort, an average of roughly 240,000 unique TCR beta nucleotide sequences were sequenced per donor, roughly 18% of them non-productive. In a later analysis, previously published TCR beta repertoires from several hundred donors were re-analyzed and high-resolution HLA genotyping was added so that TCR occurrence patterns could be studied. Typing coverage differed by locus: A, B, C, DRB1 and DQB1 were typed in about 629-640 donors, DQA1 in about 550, DPA1 in roughly 590, and DPB1 in 400 to 490.

V and J are trimmed by 3 bases and 12 bases, and the gene matches miss 5 bases of the junction. Including cysteine and phenylalanine, the CDR3 has 15 amino acids. Here the CDR3 DNA is all that survives: 45 bases in frame from base 1. From the germline V gene, CDR1 is ENHRY and CDR2 is SYGVKD. General conclusions and limits of the study: A further reported finding was that TCR beta sequences accurately predicted the HLA-A and HLA-B alleles for most subjects in the first cohort. A later analysis found that most CMV-associated TCR beta chains appeared HLA-restricted, with HLA associations seemingly driven largely by CMV exposure. A group of highly shared sequence variants was considered likely to be a technical artifact of the sequencing pipeline. In a later analysis, HLA-associated TCR beta chains showed more clonal expansion and lower generation probabilities than non-associated chains that were equally common. The earlier analysis of about 600 of the donors excluded some 16 rarely observed V segments, including chromosome 9 orphons, because counts were too low. According to a later analysis, TCR association rates differed among HLA loci, with DRB1 alleles showing the most associated TCRs and HLA-C alleles showing the fewest. It was suggested by the authors that the approach could potentially be generalized to other disease states and immunological phenotypes. An association between a missense DCLRE1C variant and V-gene and J-gene trimming of TCR beta chains was found in a later genetic analysis and replicated in an independent cohort. In a later analysis, several top co-occurrence clusters were reported to appear linked to parvovirus B19, influenza, CMV and Epstein-Barr virus. Presence/absence analyses assumed roughly uniform sequencing depth across donors, an assumption that may not hold. The only immune exposure information available for the cohort was CMV serostatus. Specific HLA alleles were associated with about 17,000 TCR beta sequences at a false discovery rate of 0.05 in a later analysis. This cohort had only TCR beta chains sequenced, and the lack of alpha or paired-chain data limited which features could be detected. Most TCR sequences were observed very rarely across donors, whereas some public TCRs were present in many individuals. Strong co-occurrence of HLA alleles, especially DR and DQ, made assigning TCR associations to individual alleles difficult. An earlier analysis of around 600 of the donors showed that most TCR beta V segments appeared in productive rearrangements either about 87% or about 30% of the time, which broadly matched IMGT annotations. According to a later genetic analysis, donors in an Asian-associated ancestry cluster had fewer N-insertions in productive TCRs than the approximately 670-donor mean. In vitro tests confirmed that a few of the cytomegalovirus-associated TCR beta chains recognize cytomegalovirus antigens. Because the 87-base-pair reads could not distinguish some IMGT-functional V segments, including TRBV6-2 and TRBV6-3, those segments were excluded. The study listed 150 to 200 TCR beta chains as associated with cytomegalovirus. Correlated functional status among segregating V segments might be attributable to linkage disequilibrium, but an unknown experimental factor could not be ruled out. The classifier was reported to diagnose cytomegalovirus status with high specificity and sensitivity in both the original and validation cohorts. Because some donors lacked HLA typing at each locus, the association tests relied only on the typed subset.

In total, roughly 710 healthy bone marrow donors made up the cohort. All cohort members were sampled while nominally healthy, although unrecorded immune exposures were likely present. The donor tested CMV seronegative, placing the donor among the 350 or so seronegative members of the cohort. Each donor provided a peripheral blood sample, and peripheral blood mononuclear cells were used for TCR beta sequencing. The Qiagen DNeasy Blood Extraction Kit was used to extract genomic DNA from the blood cell samples. The library was generated by the immunoSEQ multiplex PCR assay. A mixture of 60 forward primers for TCR Vbeta segments and 13 reverse primers for TCR Jbeta segments was used in the multiplex PCR. The CDR3 region of rearranged TCR beta genes was amplified from genomic DNA with a multiplex PCR assay. The Illumina HiSeq System was used to sequence the amplified TCR beta libraries as 87-base-pair reads. The original pipeline was this. Across the roughly 700 repertoires, a later analysis counted tens of millions of unique TCR beta chains, around 11 million of which were shared by at least two donors. Raw reads were error-corrected and collapsed into unique sequences by a nearest-neighbor algorithm in which closely related sequences were merged to remove PCR and sequencing errors. To assign V, D and J gene segments, CDR3 sequences were aligned to IMGT reference sequences. For a sequence to be retained, a match of at least six nucleotides was required to both a V gene segment and a J gene segment. Rearrangements were called productive when the CDR3 lacked stop codons and stayed in frame with V and J; all others were non-productive. Following IMGT convention, CDR3 was defined as the stretch from the second conserved V-encoded cysteine to the conserved J-encoded phenylalanine. Sequences without an unambiguous match to a single V gene segment were excluded from the earlier analysis of 450 to 750 of the donors. An earlier analysis of several hundred of the donors classified V segments as functional when productive rearrangements were above 56.7% and as segregating when the standard deviation between donors was above 5%. To diagnose cytomegalovirus status from the catalog of TCR beta chain sequences, a statistical classification framework was built. In a later analysis, TCR nucleotide sequences were compared against IMGT/GENE-DB human TR gene sequences so that V and J genes could be assigned. In a later analysis, CDR3 sequences and most-parsimonious VDJ recombination scenarios were assigned using the TCRdist pipeline. A later analysis defined each TCR beta chain by its CDR3 amino acid sequence plus V-gene family, and excluded reads lacking a unique V-gene family. To address suspected cross-contamination and a sequencing artifact, a later analysis removed around 600 highly shared, low-generation-probability nucleotide sequences. For each public chain, a later analysis derived a clonal expansion index from normalized ranks of inferred template counts within each repertoire. In a later analysis, generation probabilities were computed with a VDJ recombination model fitted to out-of-frame rearrangements, and the resulting probabilities were checked against IGoR. In a later analysis, TCR-TCR, TCR-HLA and TCR-CMV co-occurrence was scored with hypergeometric tests, and a repertoire-size bias correction was applied to TCR pairs. To estimate false discovery rates, a later analysis permuted the HLA or CMV assignments 20 times. A later analysis grouped co-occurring TCRs with DBSCAN, adding TCRdist sequence similarity when clustering within HLA-allele-positive subsets. Repertoires with fewer than 30,000 or more than 120,000 public chains were left out of co-occurrence clustering, as were five repertoires with anomalous nucleotide sharing. Imported from immuneACCESS, the table was reduced by TCRdb to in-frame sequences with V and J called. These copies leave out some clones; in studies compared against another copy, an unresolved V gene accounts for under half, and the cause of the remainder is not known. The DNA was the basis for D and trimming; V, J and clone size are from that table. The sample profile shows approximately 160,000 clones; about 81% of them were found once. The leading ten clones occupy roughly 2% of the sample.

Worth noting for this clone: Its antigen specificity is not known. Per-base quality was not reported, and no clone a single base away is much larger than it.

Recombination joined TRBV10-3 with TRBJ2-1; TRBD2 matches 16 bases in the middle. This receptor was identified in a woman aged 18-29 years in good health and CMV-seronegative. Sequences were obtained from PBMCs. The CDR3 is CAISDGTSGGDGQFF. In nucleotide form, the sequence is TGTGCCATCAGTGACGGGACTAGCGGGGGGGATGGGCAGTTCTTC.